The present TCR beta chain was sequenced within a study of blood T cells in healthy people across ages. Study outcomes and limitations: Diversity of TCR beta per million T cells declined in a roughly linear way with age. Long-lived donors carried more naive CD4+ cells and greater diversity than aged donors.

With a J-beta primer mix and a sample-barcoded 5' primer, a second PCR ran about 7 to 12 cycles. TCRdb re-called the 5' RACE reads with MiXCR, one entry per CDR3 protein. The table includes around 1,000,000 distinct CDR3 sequences, under 40% detected once. Deletions cut 1 base from V and 4 bases from J, with 11 bases between. CDR1 is SGHTA, CDR2 FQGNSA, per germline. The CDR3 is made up of 15 amino acids. Note on this clonotype: Antigen unknown.

Sequenced input: blood. J is TRBJ2-1 and V is TRBV7-2; a possible D gene is TRBD2 (5 bases). This receptor was identified in a man between 18 and 35 years old in good health. The DNA of the CDR3 is TGTGCCAGCAGCTTAGGAGCGGCCCTATACAATGAGCAGTTCTTC. Encoded protein: CASSLGAALYNEQFF.